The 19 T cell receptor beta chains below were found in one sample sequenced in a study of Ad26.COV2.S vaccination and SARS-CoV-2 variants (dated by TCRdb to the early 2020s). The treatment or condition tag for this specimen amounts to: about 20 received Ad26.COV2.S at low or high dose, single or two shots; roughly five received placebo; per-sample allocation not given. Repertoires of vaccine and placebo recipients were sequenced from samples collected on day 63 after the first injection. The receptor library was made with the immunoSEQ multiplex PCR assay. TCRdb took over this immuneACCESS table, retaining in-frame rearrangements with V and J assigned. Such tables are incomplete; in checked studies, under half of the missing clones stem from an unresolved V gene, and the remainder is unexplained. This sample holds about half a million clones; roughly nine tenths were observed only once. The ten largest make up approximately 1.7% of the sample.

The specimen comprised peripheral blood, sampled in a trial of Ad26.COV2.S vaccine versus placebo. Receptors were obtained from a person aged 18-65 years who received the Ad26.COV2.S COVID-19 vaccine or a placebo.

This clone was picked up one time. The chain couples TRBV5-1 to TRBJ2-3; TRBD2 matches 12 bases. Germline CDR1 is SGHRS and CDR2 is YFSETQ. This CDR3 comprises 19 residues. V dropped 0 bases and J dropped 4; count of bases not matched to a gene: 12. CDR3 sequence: CASSLAGVLAGGDPDTQYF. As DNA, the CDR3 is TGCGCCAGCAGCTTGGCGGGGGTACTAGCGGGAGGAGATCCAGATACGCAGTATTTT.

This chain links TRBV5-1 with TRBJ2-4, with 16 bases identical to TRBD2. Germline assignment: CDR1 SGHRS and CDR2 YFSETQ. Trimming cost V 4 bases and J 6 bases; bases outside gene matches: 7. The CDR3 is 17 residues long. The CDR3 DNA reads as TGCGCCAGCAGCGAGGGACTAGCGGGAGGGGTAATAAACATTCAGTACTTC. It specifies CASSEGLAGGVINIQYF.

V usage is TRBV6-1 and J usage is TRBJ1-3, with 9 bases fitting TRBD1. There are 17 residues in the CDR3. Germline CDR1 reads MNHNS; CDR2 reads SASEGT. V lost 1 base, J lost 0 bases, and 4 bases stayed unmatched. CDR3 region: CASSEGTGAFSGNTIYF. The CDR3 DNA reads TGTGCCAGCAGTGAAGGGACAGGGGCGTTCTCTGGAAACACCATATATTTT.

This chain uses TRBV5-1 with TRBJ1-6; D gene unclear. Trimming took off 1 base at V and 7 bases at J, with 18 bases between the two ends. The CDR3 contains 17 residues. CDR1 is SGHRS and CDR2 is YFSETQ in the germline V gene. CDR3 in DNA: TGCGCCAGCAGCTTGACCGGGATGGGGATTCGGAATTCACCCCTCCACTTT. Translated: CASSLTGMGIRNSPLHF.

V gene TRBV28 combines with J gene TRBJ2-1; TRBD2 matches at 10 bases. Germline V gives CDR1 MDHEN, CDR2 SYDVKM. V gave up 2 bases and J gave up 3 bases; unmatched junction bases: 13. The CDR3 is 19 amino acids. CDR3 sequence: CASSLRRWASGSFYNEQFF. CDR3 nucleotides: TGTGCCAGCAGTTTAAGGCGGTGGGCTAGCGGGAGTTTCTACAATGAGCAGTTCTTC.

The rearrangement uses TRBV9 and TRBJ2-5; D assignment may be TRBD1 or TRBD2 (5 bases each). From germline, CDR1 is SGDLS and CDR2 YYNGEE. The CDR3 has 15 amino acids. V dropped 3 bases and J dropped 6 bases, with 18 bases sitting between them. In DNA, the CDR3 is TGTGCCAGCAGCGAGAGGGGACCGATGGCCCAGACCCAGTACTTC. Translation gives CASSERGPMAQTQYF.

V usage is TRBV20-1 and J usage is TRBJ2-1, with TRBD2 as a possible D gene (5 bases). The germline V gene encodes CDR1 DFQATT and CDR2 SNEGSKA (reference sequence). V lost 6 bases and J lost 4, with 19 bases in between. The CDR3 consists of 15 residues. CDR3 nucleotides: TGCAGTGCGAGTCGCTCCCGGGGTTGGTACAATGAGCAGTTCTTC. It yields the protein CSASRSRGWYNEQFF.

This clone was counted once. Here the CDR3 reads CSAPGPGAEAFF. CDR3 in DNA: TGCAGCGCCCCGGGACCTGGGGCTGAAGCTTTCTTT. V is TRBV29-1 and J is TRBJ1-1, with D possibly matching TRBD1 (5 bases). Deletions cut 7 bases from V and 6 bases from J, with 15 bases between. The CDR3 is made up of 12 amino acids. Germline values: CDR1 SQVTM, CDR2 ANQGSEA.

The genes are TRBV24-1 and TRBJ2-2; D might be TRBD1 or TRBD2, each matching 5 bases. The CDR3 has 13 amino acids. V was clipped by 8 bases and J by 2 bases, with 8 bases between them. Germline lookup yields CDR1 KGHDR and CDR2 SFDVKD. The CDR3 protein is CATMGPNTGELFF. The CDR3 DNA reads TGTGCCACCATGGGACCAAACACCGGGGAGCTGTTTTTT.

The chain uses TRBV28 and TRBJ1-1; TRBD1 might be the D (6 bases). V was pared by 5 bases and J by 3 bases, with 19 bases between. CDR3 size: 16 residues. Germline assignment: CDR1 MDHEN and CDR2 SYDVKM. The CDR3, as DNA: TGTGCCAGCAGTCCCCCGGACAGAATTACCTACACTGAAGCTTTCTTT. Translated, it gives CASSPPDRITYTEAFF. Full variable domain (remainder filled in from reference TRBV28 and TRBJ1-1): DVKVTQSSRYLVKRTGEKVFLECVQDMDHENMFWYRQDPGLGLRLIYFSYDVKMKEKGDIPEGYSVSREKKERFSLILESASTNQTSMYLCASSPPDRITYTEAFFGQGTRLTVV.

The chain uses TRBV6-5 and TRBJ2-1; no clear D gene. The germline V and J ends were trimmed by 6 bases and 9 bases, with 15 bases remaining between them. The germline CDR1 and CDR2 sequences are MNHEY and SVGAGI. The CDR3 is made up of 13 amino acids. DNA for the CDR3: TGTGCCAGCAGCCTGAGGCTTGTGAGTGAGCAGTTCTTC. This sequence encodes CASSLRLVSEQFF.

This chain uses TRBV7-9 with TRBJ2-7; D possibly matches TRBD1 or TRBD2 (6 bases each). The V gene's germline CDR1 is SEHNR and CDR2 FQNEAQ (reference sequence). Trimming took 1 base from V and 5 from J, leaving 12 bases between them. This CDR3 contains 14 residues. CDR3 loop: CASSLGAGEDEQYF. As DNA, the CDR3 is TGTGCCAGCAGCTTAGGGGCAGGGGAGGACGAGCAGTACTTC.

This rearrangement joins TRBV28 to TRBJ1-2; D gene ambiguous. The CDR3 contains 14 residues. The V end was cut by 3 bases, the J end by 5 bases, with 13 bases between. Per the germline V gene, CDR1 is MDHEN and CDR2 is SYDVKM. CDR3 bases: TGTGCCAGCAGTTTTTCCGGGGTGAATTATGGCTACACCTTC. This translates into CASSFSGVNYGYTF.

CDR3 amino acids: CASSLAGGLNQPQHF. CDR3 DNA sequence: TGTGCCAGCAGCTTAGCGGGGGGTTTGAATCAGCCCCAGCATTTT. The chain is built from TRBV7-2 and TRBJ1-5, with a tentative D call TRBD1 (5 bases). The CDR3 covers 15 residues. CDR1 SGHTA and CDR2 FQGNSA come from the germline V gene. Trimming left V 0 bases short and J 4 bases short, with 10 bases between.

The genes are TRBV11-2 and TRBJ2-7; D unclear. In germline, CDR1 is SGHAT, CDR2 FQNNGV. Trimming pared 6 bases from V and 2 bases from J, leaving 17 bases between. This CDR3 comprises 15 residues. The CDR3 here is CASRPKGRPTYEQYF. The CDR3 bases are TGTGCCAGCAGGCCCAAGGGCAGGCCGACCTACGAGCAGTACTTC.

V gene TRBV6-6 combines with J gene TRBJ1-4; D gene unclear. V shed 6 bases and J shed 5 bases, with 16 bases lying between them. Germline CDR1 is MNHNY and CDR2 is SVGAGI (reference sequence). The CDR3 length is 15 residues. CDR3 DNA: TGTGCCAGCAGGTCCCCCGGCAGGAGGAATGAAAAACTGTTTTTT. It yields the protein CASRSPGRRNEKLFF.

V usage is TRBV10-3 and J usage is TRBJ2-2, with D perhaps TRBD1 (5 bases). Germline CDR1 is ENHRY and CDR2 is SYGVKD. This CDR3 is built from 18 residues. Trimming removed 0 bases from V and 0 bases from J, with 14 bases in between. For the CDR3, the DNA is TGTGCCATCAGTGAGTCGGGCTATCAGGGTTCGAACACCGGGGAGCTGTTTTTT. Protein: CAISESGYQGSNTGELFF.

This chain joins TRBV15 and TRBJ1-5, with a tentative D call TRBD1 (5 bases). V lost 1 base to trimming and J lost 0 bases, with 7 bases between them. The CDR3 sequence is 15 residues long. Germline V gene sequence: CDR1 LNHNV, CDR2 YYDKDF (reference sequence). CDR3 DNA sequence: TGTGCCACCAGCAGAGGCGGGGGTAGCAATCAGCCCCAGCATTTT. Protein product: CATSRGGGSNQPQHF.

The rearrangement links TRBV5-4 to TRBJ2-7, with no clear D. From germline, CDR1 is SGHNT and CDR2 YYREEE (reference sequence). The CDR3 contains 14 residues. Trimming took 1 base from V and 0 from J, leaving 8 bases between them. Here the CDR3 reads CASSLFTNSYEQYF. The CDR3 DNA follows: TGTGCCAGCAGCTTGTTCACCAACTCCTACGAGCAGTACTTC.